This TCR beta chain is from a study of blood T cell repertoires in COVID-19. As for the study in general: Acute and convalescent COVID-19 samples came from the United States, Italy and Spain. T cells, B-cell-depleted T cells, or PBMCs supplied cDNA or gDNA.

From germline, CDR1 is LNHDA and CDR2 SQIVND (reference sequence). V shed 0 bases, J shed 7 bases, and the junction held 11 bases outside the gene matches. This CDR3 region has 18 residues. As originally analysed: From reference gene primer amplification, estimates of nucleated cell counts were derived. Measured with immunoSEQ multiplex PCR; TCRdb has only the in-frame clones, and not every one. The V and J calls and the clone size are those of that table, but D and trimming were determined from the DNA. The profile covers under 15,000 clones, with about three quarters appearing a single time and about 30% taken by the ten largest. This clone was seen a single time.

The source is a human donor in a cohort sampled during active COVID-19. The sequencing sample was made of peripheral blood. The V and J genes are TRBV19 and TRBJ1-5; TRBD1 matches at 11 bases. The CDR3 spells CASSIDPWTGGAMQPQHF. The CDR3 DNA is TGTGCCAGTAGTATAGATCCCTGGACAGGGGGCGCGATGCAGCCCCAGCATTTT.